Below, one T cell receptor beta chain is given with its context. Its antigen is not known. This sample was taken from a study of shared clonotypes between healthy human individuals. Overall study findings and caveats: The naive CD4 repertoires of a few donors were compared, and around 5.1% of clonotypes were shared. Sorted-subset samples were not fully sequenced, rarefaction indicated.

Splitting of each subset's genomic DNA was done evenly across several immunoSEQ plates. Using immunoSEQ multiplex PCR, the repertoire was profiled, and TCRdb retains in-frame clones only, with some absent. The table lists more than 2,000,000 clones, over 85% of them singletons. This clonotype was sampled from a man between 18 and 29 years old in good health. Some clones in this sample may be carry-over from other donors' samples. The sequenced material came from naive CD4+ T cells from PBMCs. The subset is: CD45RA+ positively selected.

CDR3 sequence reads: CAISDNPLGSGNTIYF. The CDR3 coding sequence is TGTGCCATCAGTGATAATCCCCTGGGCTCCGGAAACACCATATATTTT. The gene calls are TRBV10-3 and TRBJ1-3; D is unclear. The V and J ends lost 3 bases and 4 bases respectively, with 16 bases between them. Looked up from germline, CDR1 is ENHRY and CDR2 is SYGVKD. The length of the CDR3 is 16 residues.